The 10 T cell receptor beta chains below all came from one sample that was sequenced in a study of cytomegalovirus exposure and HLA in healthy donors. PCR primers comprised 60 Vbeta and 13 Jbeta primers. TCRdb's copy holds only in-frame clones and misses some; the assay was immunoSEQ multiplex PCR. The sample lists some 140,000 clones; around 77% were seen once. Sequencing was done on a sample of PBMCs. Receptors were obtained from a young man in good health and CMV-seronegative.

V and J are TRBV19 and TRBJ1-1; D may be TRBD1 (6 bases). This CDR3 contains 13 residues. V dropped 5 bases and J dropped 3 bases, with 10 bases sitting between them. CDR1 is LNHDA, CDR2 SQIVND, per germline (reference sequence). DNA for the CDR3: TGTGCCAGTAGTTCACAGGGTTACACTGAAGCTTTCTTT. Translated, it gives CASSSQGYTEAFF.

This rearrangement joins TRBV5-1 to TRBJ2-1; 7 positions match TRBD2. Germline assignment: CDR1 SGHRS and CDR2 YFSETQ. The CDR3 covers 15 residues. V lost 0 bases to trimming and J lost 7 bases; unmatched junction nucleotides: 7. The CDR3 DNA reads as TGCGCCAGCAGCTTGGCGGCGGGAGTCTCGAATGAGCAGTTCTTC. As protein: CASSLAAGVSNEQFF.

CDR3 DNA sequence: TGTGCCAGCAGTAAATTTACAGGGGGCGGTGGCTACACCTTC. It specifies CASSKFTGGGGYTF. The V call is TRBV6-5, the J call TRBJ1-2, with 9 bases matching TRBD1. The CDR3 contains 14 residues. The ends lost 5 bases at V and 7 bases at J; junction bases unmatched: 8. Looked up from germline, CDR1 is MNHEY and CDR2 is SVGAGI.

V usage is TRBV19 and J usage is TRBJ2-2, with TRBD1 matching over 7 bases. The V and J ends lost 4 bases and 1 base, in that order; junction bases with no gene match: 6. The CDR3 contains 16 residues. The germline V gene encodes CDR1 LNHDA and CDR2 SQIVND (reference sequence). The CDR3 DNA reads TGTGCCAGTAGTACTCGACAGGGAGTGAACACCGGGGAGCTGTTTTTT. Translation gives CASSTRQGVNTGELFF.

This clone turned up a few times. The chain recombines TRBV27 with TRBJ1-1; D unresolved. Trimming stripped 5 bases from V and 0 bases from J, with 13 bases between. The CDR3 sequence is 15 residues long. CDR1 MNHEY and CDR2 SMNVEV come from the germline V gene (reference sequence). The CDR3 DNA reads as TGTGCCAGCAGTCCCTTGGGCAGCATGAACACTGAAGCTTTCTTT. As protein: CASSPLGSMNTEAFF.

The chain combines TRBV7-9 with TRBJ2-3, with a tentative D call TRBD2 (5 bases). This CDR3 is 17 amino acids long. Deletions cut 6 bases from V and 2 bases from J, with 21 bases between. Germline V gene sequence: CDR1 SEHNR, CDR2 FQNEAQ (reference sequence). CDR3 sequence: CASSPPLQRMITDTQYF. The CDR3, as DNA: TGTGCCAGCAGTCCTCCCCTCCAGCGGATGATCACAGATACGCAGTATTTT.

V gene TRBV5-4 combines with J gene TRBJ2-1; possibly TRBD2 for D (5 bases). This CDR3 has 14 amino acids. Germline V gene sequence: CDR1 SGHNT, CDR2 YYREEE (reference sequence). V lost 0 bases, J lost 8 bases, and 12 bases lay in between. The CDR3 is CASSLGTGVHEQFF. Written as DNA, the CDR3 is TGTGCCAGCAGCTTGGGGACTGGAGTCCATGAGCAGTTCTTC.

The chain couples TRBV7-2 to TRBJ1-1, with unresolved D. This CDR3 has 15 amino acids. Germline V CDR1 and CDR2: SGHTA, FQGNSA. Trimming shortened V by 4 bases and J by 4 bases, and 16 bases separated the two germline ends. The CDR3 nucleotides read TGTGCCAGCAGCTCGCTTTGGGTACGGGGCACTGAAGCTTTCTTT. Protein product: CASSSLWVRGTEAFF.

This chain joins TRBV18 and TRBJ2-2, with TRBD2 identical over 10 bases. The CDR3 sequence is 16 residues long. After removal of 5 bases from V and 3 bases from J, the junction contained 6 bases not matched to a gene. The germline V gene has CDR1 KGHSH and CDR2 LQKENI. The CDR3 nucleotides read TGTGCCAGCTCATCCCCTAGCGGGAGAGACACCGGGGAGCTGTTTTTT. Translated, it gives CASSSPSGRDTGELFF.

CDR3: CASSSDSSLKDQPQHF. The DNA for the CDR3 is TGTGCCAGCAGCTCGGACAGCTCCCTCAAGGATCAGCCCCAGCATTTT. The chain couples TRBV7-6 to TRBJ1-5; TRBD1 might be the D (6 bases). The V and J ends lost 4 bases and 5 bases respectively, with 18 bases between them. The CDR3 is 16 amino acids. In germline, CDR1 is SGHVS, CDR2 FNYEAQ. Full variable domain (missing parts from reference TRBV7-6 and TRBJ1-5): GAGVSQSPRYKVTKRGQDVALRCDPISGHVSLYWYRQALGQGPEFLTYFNYEAQQDKSGLPNDRFSAERPEGSISTLTIQRTEQRDSAMYRCASSSDSSLKDQPQHFGDGTRLSIL.